This T cell receptor (beta chain) was found in a study of T-cell memory formation after mild COVID-19. Points from the study as a whole: CD4+ contracting clones lay mainly in CM and EM, CD8+ ones in EMRA.

One entry per CDR3 protein results from TCRdb running MiXCR on the 5' RACE reads. The table lists under 400,000 distinct CDR3 sequences, 28% of them singletons. A word on this clonotype: What it binds is unknown.

The CDR3 length is 13 residues. Per the germline V gene, CDR1 is LGHNT and CDR2 is FRNRAP. V was shortened by 7 bases and J by 5 bases, with 15 bases between the two germline ends. The receptor's source is an adult woman who had mild COVID-19 (a few samples of this study predate the infection). Cell type and time point are not known. Sequencing input: PBMCs or a T cell subset sorted from them (not recorded which). The chain employs TRBV12-5 and TRBJ2-7; D gene unclear. The DNA of the CDR3 is TGTGCTAGTGCTCAGGTCGTCCCGGACGAGCAGTACTTC. This sequence encodes CASAQVVPDEQYF.